Listed below are T cell receptor beta chains from one sample, sequenced in a study of OX40 agonist ivuxolimab in advanced cancers. Clones were sequenced by immunoSEQ multiplex PCR, and TCRdb holds only the in-frame ones, with some missing. The sample lists some 60,000 clones, around four fifths seen once, with around 4.5% in the top ten. The sequenced sample was CD4+ or CD8+ T cells sorted from blood, obtained in a trial of the OX40 agonist ivuxolimab. The receptors originated from an adult with an advanced solid tumor such as melanoma, head and neck, liver or kidney cancer. Both conserved end residues are part of each CDR3. D genes are given only for firm matches.

-,TRBV5-1,15,TRBJ2-7,CASSLSGTENYEQYF
-,TRBV7-9,13,TRBJ2-1,CASSTGTRNEQFF
TRBD1,TRBV5-5,15,TRBJ1-5,CASSGGTGNNQPQHF
TRBD1,TRBV6-6,14,TRBJ2-7,CASSYHGTDYEQYF
TRBD1,TRBV7-2,16,TRBJ2-2,CASSTGRDSTTGELFF
-,TRBV28,15,TRBJ1-4,CASSLVQATEEKLFF
TRBD1,TRBV7-6,18,TRBJ2-6,CASSRPTGRFSGANVLTF
TRBD2,TRBV5-6,17,TRBJ2-2,CASSSGTSGPRGGELFF
TRBD2,TRBV4-1,21,TRBJ2-1,CASSRVLAGTSGSGSYNEQFF
-,TRBV6-1,15,TRBJ2-1,CASSVEGTSYNEQFF
-,TRBV2,13,TRBJ1-1,CASGGYRDTEAFF
-,TRBV6-6,16,TRBJ1-1,CASSSGTGFFVSEAFF
-,TRBV21-1,15,TRBJ1-1,CASSEPTGPNTEAFF
-,TRBV7-9,17,TRBJ2-1,CASSLGTLGPNYNEQFF
-,TRBV6-6,13,TRBJ1-6,CASSQELPSPLHF
-,TRBV11-3,14,TRBJ1-1,CASSLETTVPEAFF
TRBD1,TRBV5-4,13,TRBJ2-7,CASSTRDSYEQYF
-,TRBV2,12,TRBJ1-1,CASSPGFTEAFF
TRBD2,TRBV9,13,TRBJ2-1,CASSTGTSYEQFF
-,TRBV2,11,TRBJ1-1,CASSERRGAFF
-,TRBV15,13,TRBJ2-5,CATSRARRETQYF
TRBD1,TRBV11-1,13,TRBJ1-2,CASSQTDRERYTF
TRBD1,TRBV11-2,15,TRBJ1-2,CASSSEGQGAGGYTF
-,TRBV28,13,TRBJ1-5,CASREGINQPQHF
TRBD2,TRBV7-3,15,TRBJ2-1,CASSLKVAGYNEQFF
-,TRBV7-8,14,TRBJ2-7,CASSSPGGTYEQYF
-,TRBV6-5,12,TRBJ1-2,CASSPSPGGYTF
-,TRBV30,11,TRBJ2-7,CAKSGSYEQYF
-,TRBV10-3,17,TRBJ2-2,CAISESGGPANTGELFF
-,TRBV19,13,TRBJ2-1,CASSPTHNNEQFF
-,TRBV7-9,12,TRBJ2-7,CASSLGAYEQYF
-,TRBV6-6,15,TRBJ2-7,CASSYLLTDSYEQYF
-,TRBV10-3,19,TRBJ2-1,CAISESRVGSATGTGEQFF
TRBD2,TRBV7-6,15,TRBJ2-7,CASSLGSSGTLQQYF
-,TRBV9,12,TRBJ2-7,CASSPDRYEQYF